Sequencing of this T cell receptor (beta chain) was carried out in a study of cytomegalovirus exposure and HLA in healthy donors. General study results and limits: In a later analysis, a missense DCLRE1C variant was linked to TCR beta V- and J-gene trimming. Later work associated 17,000 or so TCR beta sequences with HLA alleles at 0.05 false discovery rate. Earlier analysis yielded a pattern in which most TCR beta V segments were productive about 90% or about 30% of the time.

CDR1 is WNHNN and CDR2 is SYGVQD in the germline V gene (reference sequence). V lost 3 bases, J lost 0 bases, and 14 bases lay in between. The CDR3 is made up of 17 amino acids. Turning to this clone: Its antigen is not known.

The PCR contained 60 Vbeta and 13 Jbeta primers. Profiling relied on immunoSEQ multiplex PCR, and the TCRdb table lists in-frame clones only, not all of them. In total, the table holds under 120,000 clones. This sequence was found in a man aged 50 to 60 in good health and CMV-seronegative. Sequencing input: PBMCs. J is TRBJ1-4 and V is TRBV10-1, with a tentative D call TRBD1 (5 bases). CDR3 in amino acids: CASSDGSEQATNEKLFF. The CDR3 DNA reads as TGCGCCAGCAGTGACGGGTCAGAACAGGCAACTAATGAAAAACTGTTTTTT.